The 13 T cell receptor beta chains below all came from one sample that was sequenced in a study of T cells expressing NK-cell markers (TCRdb year 2020). Libraries were built with 5' RACE. Sequenced on an Illumina HiSeq 2000. TCRdb reprocessed the reads and assigns one entry to each CDR3 protein sequence, leaving out DNA. The table for this sample records hundreds of thousands of distinct CDR3 sequences. The ten largest clonotypes hold 3.5% to 5% of the sample. The sample comprised blood T cells: a sorted CD56 or NKG2C T cell subset, CD4+ or CD8+ T cells, or bulk PBMC T cells (not recorded which). These TCRs come from a woman between 18 and 69 years old in good health.

V gene TRBV7-2 combines with J gene TRBJ2-4; the TRBD1 assignment by TCRdb is unverifiable without DNA. CDR3 size: 16 residues. In germline, CDR1 is SGHTA, CDR2 FQGNSA. The CDR3 region is CASSIGQALGENIQYF.

The chain employs TRBV30 and TRBJ1-1. Germline V gene data show CDR1 as GTSNPN and CDR2 as SVGIG (reference sequence). The CDR3 contains 12 residues. The CDR3 sequence is CAWTEEYTEAFF.

The chain carries TRBV6-2 or TRBV6-3 and TRBJ2-1; with no DNA, the TCRdb D assignment of TRBD1 cannot be verified. The CDR3 contains 15 residues. The germline CDR1 and CDR2 sequences are MNHEY and SVGEGT. The chain's CDR3 is CASGDRVTPNNEQFF.

V usage is TRBV12-3 or TRBV12-4 and J usage is TRBJ2-1. The CDR3 spans 15 residues. The chain's CDR3 is CASSSDRSSYNEQFF.

The genes are TRBV6-2 or TRBV6-3 and TRBJ2-1. The germline V gene encodes CDR1 MNHEY and CDR2 SVGEGT. The CDR3 is made up of 15 amino acids. Here the CDR3 reads CASSYQRYPYNEQFF.

The genes are TRBV14 and TRBJ1-1; TCRdb reports TRBD1, a call that lacks DNA to check it against. The CDR3 is 17 amino acids. Germline CDR1 is SGHDN and CDR2 is FVKESK. CDR3 sequence reads: CASSQVFPGTGNTEAFF. Full variable domain (missing parts from reference TRBV14 and TRBJ1-1): EAGVTQFPSHSVIEKGQTVTLRCDPISGHDNLYWYRRVMGKEIKFLLHFVKESKQDESGMPNNRFLAERTGGTYSTLKVQPAELEDSGVYFCASSQVFPGTGNTEAFFGQGTRLTVV.

V usage is TRBV28 and J usage is TRBJ2-3; TCRdb's assignment of TRBD2 cannot be checked, as there is no DNA. From germline, CDR1 is MDHEN and CDR2 SYDVKM. The CDR3 is 14 amino acids. CDR3 sequence: CASSFAGSTDTQYF.

The V and J genes are TRBV10-3 and TRBJ1-2; TCRdb picks TRBD1, but there is no DNA to check that call. CDR1 and CDR2 (germline): ENHRY, SYGVKD. CDR3 size: 11 residues. This CDR3 is CAISPGNGYTF.

The chain is built from TRBV12-3 or TRBV12-4 and TRBJ1-1; TCRdb lists TRBD1, though no DNA is available to test this call. The CDR3 is made up of 11 amino acids. The CDR3 protein is CASSLRGQAFF.

The chain has TRBV28 and TRBJ2-6; the TRBD2 assignment by TCRdb is unverifiable without DNA. Per the germline V gene, CDR1 is MDHEN and CDR2 is SYDVKM. The CDR3 is 16 amino acids. CDR3 sequence: CASRSGKLAGANVLTF.

The gene calls are TRBV4-3 and TRBJ1-6; TCRdb proposes TRBD1, but this gene call is untestable without DNA. Germline CDR1 is LGHNA and CDR2 is YSLEER. This CDR3 is built from 17 residues. This CDR3 reads CASSQEARGRYNSPLHF.

The J gene is TRBJ2-5, the V gene TRBV11-1; TCRdb gives TRBD2 as the D gene, but with no DNA this cannot be confirmed. This CDR3 contains 16 residues. Germline V lookup: CDR1 SGHAT, CDR2 FQDESV (reference sequence). This CDR3 reads CASSLASLAGGETQYF. Filled out from reference TRBV11-1 and TRBJ2-5, the complete variable domain reads EAEVAQSPRYKITEKSQAVAFWCDPISGHATLYWYRQILGQGPELLVQFQDESVVDDSQLPKDRFSAERLKGVDSTLKIQPAELGDSAMYLCASSLASLAGGETQYFGPGTRLLVL.

V and J are TRBV2 and TRBJ1-2; TCRdb's D call of TRBD1 is untestable without DNA. This CDR3 has 15 amino acids. Germline CDR1 and CDR2: SNHLY and FYNNEI. CDR3 residues: CASRPRQGQAYGYTF. Variable domain in full (rest from reference TRBV2 and TRBJ1-2): EPEVTQTPSHQVTQMGQEVILRCVPISNHLYFYWYRQILGQKVEFLVSFYNNEISEKSEIFDDQFSVERPDGSNFTLKIRSTKLEDSAMYFCASRPRQGQAYGYTFGSGTRLTVV.